Following are 32 T cell receptor beta chains from one sample sequenced in a study of blood T cell repertoires in COVID-19 (dated by TCRdb to 2018 to 2021). The library was produced with the immunoSEQ multiplex PCR assay. This immuneACCESS table, as held by TCRdb, lists in-frame sequences with V and J called but not all clones. Of the missing ones, under half trace to an unresolved V gene in checked studies; the others have no known cause. For this sample there are roughly 250,000 clones; roughly four fifths appear just once. The top ten clonotypes cover 4.7% of the sample. The sequencing sample was made of peripheral blood. The receptor source for this set is a woman between 70 and 85 years old with acute or convalescent COVID-19.

The CDR3, as DNA: TGCAGTGCCCGGTATAATGAAAAACTGTTTTTT. Translated: CSARYNEKLFF. This chain uses TRBV20-1 with TRBJ1-4; no firm D call. Trimming took off 6 bases at V and 4 bases at J, with 6 bases between the two ends. The germline V gene has CDR1 DFQATT and CDR2 SNEGSKA (reference sequence). The CDR3 has 11 residues.

A single count supports this clone. Additional DNA sequences in this sample encode the identical CDR3. The chain combines TRBV18 with TRBJ1-1; D may be TRBD1 (6 bases). Germline CDR1 KGHSH, CDR2 LQKENI. This CDR3 contains 13 residues. The ends were cut back, 3 bases at V and 4 bases at J, with 9 bases in the middle. CDR3 in DNA: TGTGCCAGCTCACCGGACAGATTCACTGAAGCTTTCTTT. This sequence encodes CASSPDRFTEAFF.

V usage is TRBV3-1 (or the pseudogene TRBV3-2) and J usage is TRBJ2-1, with 8 positions matching TRBD2. V shed 1 base, J shed 8 bases, and the junction held 10 bases outside the gene matches. Germline loops: CDR1 LGHDT, CDR2 YNNKEL (reference sequence). The CDR3 spans 16 residues. CDR3 loop: CASSQALSGGPDEQFF. DNA of the CDR3: TGTGCCAGCAGCCAAGCCCTGTCGGGGGGGCCGGATGAGCAGTTCTTC.

The chain carries TRBV2 and TRBJ1-6, with 8 bases matching TRBD1. CDR1 and CDR2 (germline): SNHLY, FYNNEI. The CDR3 has 16 amino acids. V trimming: 6 bases; J trimming: 0 bases; junction bases outside the gene matches: 4. The CDR3 region is CASRRDRSSYNSPLHF. In DNA, the CDR3 is TGTGCCAGCAGAAGGGACAGGAGCTCCTATAATTCACCCCTCCACTTT.

The chain combines TRBV9 with TRBJ2-5; 10 nucleotides line up with TRBD2. The germline V gene has CDR1 SGDLS and CDR2 YYNGEE. This CDR3 comprises 15 residues. V lost 2 bases, J lost 4 bases, and 5 bases stayed unmatched. The CDR3 region has the DNA TGTGCCAGCAGCGTGGAGCGGGGGGGCCTAGAGACCCAGTACTTC. Protein: CASSVERGGLETQYF.

This chain joins TRBV11-2 and TRBJ2-7; maybe TRBD1 (5 bases). The V end was cut by 0 bases, the J end by 3 bases, with 9 bases between. CDR1 and CDR2 from the germline V gene are SGHAT and FQNNGV. The CDR3 length is 14 residues. CDR3 bases: TGTGCCAGCAGCTTAGATGGCGGACACTACGAGCAGTACTTC. Its protein product is CASSLDGGHYEQYF.

The CDR3 bases are TGTGCCAGCAGTTACTTTGAAGGGGGCGGCACTGAAGCTTTCTTT. The encoded protein is CASSYFEGGGTEAFF. This chain uses TRBV6-6 with TRBJ1-1; the match to TRBD1 covers 7 bases. The trim removed 1 base at V and 4 bases at J, leaving 6 bases unmatched. Per germline, CDR1 MNHNY and CDR2 SVGAGI (reference sequence). The CDR3 has 15 residues.

This chain connects TRBV6-1 to TRBJ2-1; weak D call: TRBD1 (5 bases). Trimming cost V 2 bases and J 0 bases, with 8 bases left between them. Germline V CDR1 and CDR2: MNHNS, SASEGT. This CDR3 contains 15 residues. CDR3 protein: CASSEQGNSYNEQFF. CDR3 in DNA: TGTGCCAGCAGTGAACAGGGTAACTCCTACAATGAGCAGTTCTTC.

This chain links TRBV6-4 with TRBJ2-1; 8 bases agree with TRBD2. The CDR3 extends over 14 amino acids. V lost 5 bases, J lost 6 bases, and 6 bases stayed unmatched. CDR1 and CDR2 from the germline V gene are MRHNA and SNTAGT. CDR3 residues: CASSLGGVINEQFF. The DNA of the CDR3 is TGTGCCAGCAGTCTCGGGGGGGTTATCAATGAGCAGTTCTTC.

The chain carries TRBV5-4 and TRBJ2-2; D is uncertain. This CDR3 region has 14 residues. The germline V gene encodes CDR1 SGHNT and CDR2 YYREEE (reference sequence). Trimming took 6 bases from V and 0 from J, leaving 9 bases between them. DNA of the CDR3: TGTGCCAGCACCCTATCTACGAACACCGGGGAGCTGTTTTTT. Amino acid sequence: CASTLSTNTGELFF.

The chain carries TRBV5-1 and TRBJ2-1; a weak D match, TRBD2 (6 bases). Trimming took off 4 bases at V and 14 bases at J, with 22 bases between the two ends. Germline V gene lookup returns CDR1 SGHRS and CDR2 YFSETQ. CDR3 length equals 14 residues. In nucleotides, the CDR3 is TGCGCCAGCAGCCCGGGAGATACATCGGGAAGCGAGTTCTTC. It yields the protein CASSPGDTSGSEFF.

The V and J genes are TRBV19 and TRBJ2-5, with D perhaps TRBD1 (5 bases). Trimming pared 3 bases from V and 3 bases from J, leaving 8 bases between. Looked up from germline, CDR1 is LNHDA and CDR2 is SQIVND (reference sequence). The CDR3 runs 13 residues. CDR3: CASSIPGKETQYF. The CDR3 nucleotides are TGTGCCAGTAGTATCCCAGGGAAAGAGACCCAGTACTTC.

This clone was counted between two and nine times. This chain joins TRBV7-9 and TRBJ1-6; 8 bases align to TRBD1. This CDR3 has 15 amino acids. V lost 5 bases and J lost 5; bases outside the gene matches: 5. Germline V CDR1 and CDR2: SEHNR, FQNEAQ (reference sequence). The chain's CDR3 is CASSPGQGDNSPLHF. DNA of the CDR3: TGTGCCAGCAGCCCCGGACAGGGCGATAATTCACCCCTCCACTTT.

The chain employs TRBV30 and TRBJ1-5, with 8 bases that match TRBD1. V dropped 5 bases and J dropped 0; count of bases not matched to a gene: 12. The CDR3 is 17 residues long. Per germline, CDR1 GTSNPN and CDR2 SVGIG (reference sequence). CDR3 in amino acids: CAWGTGTGPNSNQPQHF. In DNA form, the CDR3 reads TGTGCCTGGGGCACCGGGACAGGACCAAATAGCAATCAGCCCCAGCATTTT.

The gene calls are TRBV6-1 and TRBJ1-1; D remains unclear. V lost 2 bases and J lost 6, with 13 bases in between. Per the germline V gene, CDR1 is MNHNS and CDR2 is SASEGT. CDR3 length: 14 residues. The CDR3 spells CASSEYHLGAEAFF. DNA of the CDR3: TGTGCCAGCAGTGAATACCACCTCGGGGCTGAAGCTTTCTTT.

The CDR3 DNA reads as TGTGCCAGCAGGTTACAGGGGCTAGTGCCGAATTCACCCCTCCACTTT. Amino acid sequence: CASRLQGLVPNSPLHF. The chain has TRBV2 and TRBJ1-6; 7 bases agree with TRBD1. This CDR3 is 16 amino acids long. Per germline, CDR1 SNHLY and CDR2 FYNNEI. The V segment lost 6 bases and the J segment 7 bases; nucleotides outside the gene matches: 12.

The rearrangement joins TRBV4-3 to TRBJ2-2; D possibly corresponds to TRBD2 (6 bases). CDR3 size: 15 residues. Trimming removed 1 base from V and 4 bases from J, with 10 bases in between. Per germline, CDR1 LGHNA and CDR2 YSLEER. The CDR3 spells CASSQGPGSTGELFF. CDR3 in DNA: TGCGCCAGCAGCCAAGGTCCCGGGAGCACCGGGGAGCTGTTTTTT.

The rearrangement joins TRBV6-5 to TRBJ1-1, with D maybe TRBD1 (5 bases). V lost 10 bases and J 0 bases, leaving 12 bases between the germline ends. The CDR3 sequence is 13 residues long. The germline gives CDR1 MNHEY, CDR2 SVGAGI. CDR3: CATLRGMNTEAFF. The CDR3 DNA is TGTGCCACCCTGCGGGGGATGAACACTGAAGCTTTCTTT.

This chain joins TRBV6-2 or TRBV6-3 and TRBJ2-1; 8 bases fit TRBD1. The CDR3 spans 16 residues. The germline V gene encodes CDR1 MNHEY and CDR2 SVGEGT. After removal of 4 bases from V and 4 bases from J, the junction contained 9 bases not matched to a gene. The CDR3 region has the DNA TGTGCCAGCAGTTCCCCCCCGGACAGGGTTTACAATGAGCAGTTCTTC. Its translation is CASSSPPDRVYNEQFF.

The chain joins TRBV5-6 to TRBJ1-2, with D perhaps matching TRBD1 (5 bases). This CDR3 is 13 amino acids long. Trimming removed 0 bases from V and 14 bases from J, with 17 bases in between. The germline V gene has CDR1 SGHDT and CDR2 YYEEEE. CDR3 sequence: CASSLAWTTQATF. The CDR3 nucleotides are TGTGCCAGCAGCTTGGCTTGGACAACCCAAGCGACCTTC.

This clone appeared many times. The chain joins TRBV6-5 to TRBJ2-7; no clear D gene. Trimming removed 2 bases from V and 3 bases from J, with 8 bases in between. The CDR3 totals 13 residues. The germline CDR1 and CDR2 sequences are MNHEY and SVGAGI. DNA of the CDR3: TGTGCCAGCAGTTACCTCACGGGCTACGAGCAGTACTTC. Its protein is CASSYLTGYEQYF.

The chain joins TRBV5-6 to TRBJ1-5; possibly TRBD1 for D (6 bases). Germline V gene sequence: CDR1 SGHDT, CDR2 YYEEEE. V was shortened by 6 bases and J by 2 bases, with 15 bases between the two germline ends. The CDR3 consists of 15 residues. The CDR3 reads CASTKQGGGNQPQHF. CDR3 DNA sequence: TGTGCCAGCACCAAACAGGGAGGGGGCAATCAGCCCCAGCATTTT.

This chain connects TRBV2 to TRBJ1-4; a weak D match, TRBD1 (6 bases). This CDR3 comprises 13 residues. The V gene's germline CDR1 is SNHLY and CDR2 FYNNEI. V was shortened by 7 bases and J by 10 bases, with 16 bases between the two germline ends. This chain's CDR3 is CASMSAGELKLFF. The CDR3 nucleotides read TGTGCCAGCATGTCGGCAGGGGAACTAAAACTGTTTTTT.

This clone was seen just once. The gene calls are TRBV6-5 and TRBJ1-1, with TRBD1 matching 10 bases. The CDR3 contains 14 residues. The germline V gene encodes CDR1 MNHEY and CDR2 SVGAGI. V shed 5 bases and J 4 bases; nucleotides not matched to a gene: 4. The DNA of the CDR3 is TGTGCCAGCAGTCACGGGACAGGGGTCACTGAAGCTTTCTTT. This sequence encodes CASSHGTGVTEAFF.

The chain carries TRBV29-1 and TRBJ2-3; TRBD2 agrees at 8 bases. The CDR3 contains 15 residues. After removal of 5 bases from V and 2 bases from J, the junction contained 9 bases not matched to a gene. Germline CDR1 SQVTM, CDR2 ANQGSEA. Here the CDR3 DNA reads TGCAGCGTTCGGGGAGCGGGGGTTACCACAGATACGCAGTATTTT. This sequence encodes CSVRGAGVTTDTQYF.

The gene calls are TRBV19 and TRBJ1-2, with a tentative D call TRBD1 (5 bases). The CDR3 is made up of 13 amino acids. V was shortened by 8 bases and J by 6 bases, with 16 bases between the two germline ends. The germline V gene has CDR1 LNHDA and CDR2 SQIVND (reference sequence). CDR3 nucleotide sequence: TGTGCCAGTCGCCCTGGGCAGGGCCATGGCTACACCTTC. Translated: CASRPGQGHGYTF.

Concerning this clone itself: In the same sample, other DNA sequences code for this CDR3. The DNA of the CDR3 is TGTGCCAGCAGCTTTTCCAGGAACACTGAAGCTTTCTTT. It translates to CASSFSRNTEAFF. J is TRBJ1-1 and V is TRBV11-3; D gene unclear. The CDR3 consists of 13 residues. The germline gives CDR1 SGHNT, CDR2 YENEEA. The V end was cut by 3 bases, the J end by 1 base, with 6 bases between.

The V call is TRBV18, the J call TRBJ1-5, with D perhaps TRBD1 (5 bases). There are 13 residues in the CDR3. In germline, CDR1 is KGHSH, CDR2 LQKENI. The V gene lost 3 bases and the J gene lost 6 bases, with 9 bases spanning the gap. CDR3: CASSPGEGQPQHF. The CDR3 DNA reads TGTGCCAGCTCACCGGGGGAGGGTCAGCCCCAGCATTTT.

The V and J genes are TRBV7-6 and TRBJ2-3; possible D gene TRBD2, 6 bases. The CDR3 length is 17 residues. V lost 2 bases to trimming and J lost 5 bases, with 20 bases between them. The V gene's germline CDR1 is SGHVS and CDR2 FNYEAQ. The DNA for the CDR3 is TGTGCCAGCAGCTTACTTGGAGGGATACAAGCGAAAGATACGCAGTATTTT. It translates to CASSLLGGIQAKDTQYF.

This clone came up once. The chain combines TRBV7-9 with TRBJ1-3; D is undetermined. Germline loops: CDR1 SEHNR, CDR2 FQNEAQ (reference sequence). V gave up 7 bases and J gave up 0 bases, with 13 bases separating them. This CDR3 contains 15 residues. The CDR3 spells CASIKGEVSGNTIYF. The CDR3 DNA reads TGTGCCAGCATCAAGGGAGAGGTCTCTGGAAACACCATATATTTT.

This chain uses TRBV3-1 (or the pseudogene TRBV3-2) with TRBJ1-6; TRBD1 matches 9 bases. This CDR3 contains 14 residues. Germline V lookup: CDR1 LGHDT, CDR2 YNNKEL (reference sequence). V shed 3 bases, J shed 13 bases, and the junction held 7 bases outside the gene matches. The CDR3 protein is CASSHEQGAAPLHF. The CDR3 bases are TGTGCCAGCAGCCATGAACAGGGGGCTGCTCCCCTCCACTTT.

The CDR3 sequence: CASSLNQPQHF. CDR3 nucleotides: TGTGCCAGCAGTCTCAATCAGCCCCAGCATTTT. J is TRBJ1-5 and V is TRBV12-3 or TRBV12-4; no firm D call. Deletions cut 5 bases from V and 3 bases from J, with 2 bases between. The CDR3 runs 11 residues.